The next 27 T cell receptor beta chains were all read from a single sample in a study of vaccination and CD4 T cells after COVID-19. The antigens of these receptors remain unknown. With the Oncomine TCR Beta short-read assay, DNA from cultured CD4+ T cells was sequenced. TCRdb used MiXCR to reprocess the PCR reads, holding one entry per CDR3 protein. Of 20,000 to 25,000 distinct CDR3 sequences listed, around a third are singletons. Treatment denoted: roughly 11-day PBMC culture with coronavirus spike peptide pools or control peptides (ViraFEST assay). The sequencing sample was made of cultured CD4+ T cells from blood. These receptors were obtained from a human donor with COVID-19.

This clonotype was seen only once. The rearrangement links TRBV12-3 or TRBV12-4 to TRBJ1-6; D possibly corresponds to TRBD1 (6 bases). V lost 6 bases, J lost 7 bases, and 28 bases lay in between. The CDR3 length is 19 residues. The CDR3 loop is CASSAGGRGVDDLNSPLHF. As DNA, the CDR3 is TGTGCCAGCAGCGCCGGTGGCAGGGGAGTAGACGATCTCAATTCACCCCTCCACTTT.

The chain joins TRBV7-2 to TRBJ1-6; no definite D call. This CDR3 spans 11 amino acids. With 6 bases removed from V and 7 bases from J, the gap between germline ends came to 4 bases. The germline V gene encodes CDR1 SGHTA and CDR2 FQGNSA. The DNA for the CDR3 is TGTGCCAGCAGGTTGAATTCACCCCTCCACTTT. It specifies CASRLNSPLHF.

This clonotype was recorded only once. CDR3 nucleotides: TGTGCCAGCAGCCCACAGCGGGTTGGTGAGCAGTTCTTC. Residues: CASSPQRVGEQFF. This chain uses TRBV11-2 with TRBJ2-1, with D possibly TRBD2 on 6 matching bases. The germline gives CDR1 SGHAT, CDR2 FQNNGV. V dropped 5 bases and J dropped 9 bases, with 14 bases sitting between them. CDR3 size: 13 residues.

V gene TRBV2 combines with J gene TRBJ2-2; D assignment may be TRBD1 or TRBD2 (5 bases each). V dropped 3 bases and J dropped 1 base, with 9 bases sitting between them. In germline, CDR1 is SNHLY, CDR2 FYNNEI. This CDR3 has 15 amino acids. CDR3 sequence (DNA): TGTGCCAGCAGTGAGGGGACCCTGAACACCGGGGAGCTGTTTTTT. Amino acids: CASSEGTLNTGELFF.

For the CDR3, the DNA is TGTGCCAGCAGTCCCACCGGGGAGCTGTTTTTT. The encoded protein is CASSPTGELFF. V usage is TRBV7-9 and J usage is TRBJ2-2; D is undetermined. With 6 bases removed from V and 4 bases from J, the gap between germline ends came to 3 bases. The CDR3 totals 11 residues. Germline values: CDR1 SEHNR, CDR2 FQNEAQ (reference sequence).

This clonotype appeared a few times. V is TRBV15 and J is TRBJ1-3; weak D call: TRBD1 (5 bases). V lost 0 bases to trimming and J lost 3 bases, with 15 bases between them. The germline V gene has CDR1 LNHNV and CDR2 YYDKDF (reference sequence). This CDR3 has 17 residues. CDR3 DNA sequence: TGTGCCACCAGCAGAGATATGATGGGGCCTGGTGGAAACACCATATATTTT. Translating it yields CATSRDMMGPGGNTIYF.

This clonotype was observed a few times. The gene calls are TRBV6-5 and TRBJ1-4; 10 bases agree with TRBD1. CDR1 MNHEY and CDR2 SVGAGI come from the germline V gene. This CDR3 has 16 amino acids. J was trimmed by 6 bases and V by 3 bases; bases with no gene match: 7. The CDR3 spells CASSYRKGTGDEKLFF. CDR3 in DNA: TGTGCCAGCAGTTATCGCAAAGGGACAGGGGATGAAAAACTGTTTTTT.

The V call is TRBV2, the J call TRBJ2-7; tentative D call: TRBD1 (5 bases). The ends were cut back, 3 bases at V and 9 bases at J, with 15 bases in the middle. Germline CDR1 is SNHLY and CDR2 is FYNNEI. The CDR3 contains 13 residues. In DNA, the CDR3 is TGTGCCAGCAGTGAGGGGCACCTAGTTGGGCAGTACTTC. Amino acid sequence: CASSEGHLVGQYF.

This clonotype was detected only a few times. The gene calls are TRBV19 and TRBJ1-6; unclear D gene. The CDR3 contains 15 residues. Germline CDR1 and CDR2: LNHDA and SQIVND (reference sequence). With 6 bases removed from V and 0 bases from J, the gap between germline ends came to 9 bases. CDR3 loop: CASSRESSYNSPLHF. CDR3 sequence (DNA): TGTGCCAGTAGCCGGGAGAGCTCCTATAATTCACCCCTCCACTTT. Combining the CDR3 with reference TRBV19 and TRBJ1-6 gives the whole variable domain DGGITQSPKYLFRKEGQNVTLSCEQNLNHDAMYWYRQDPGQGLRLIYYSQIVNDFQKGDIAEGYSVSREKKESFPLTVTSAQKNPTAFYLCASSRESSYNSPLHFGNGTRLTVT.

This chain uses TRBV5-6 with TRBJ1-5; the match to TRBD1 covers 10 bases. Unmatched junction bases numbered 6, after V lost 0 bases and J lost 6 bases. The CDR3 is 16 amino acids. Per germline, CDR1 SGHDT and CDR2 YYEEEE. The CDR3 nucleotides read TGTGCCAGCAGCTTGGCCCTGGGACAGGGGTTTCAGCCCCAGCATTTT. Translated: CASSLALGQGFQPQHF.

A few counts support this clonotype. The CDR3 DNA reads TGTGCCAGCAGTAGCGGGGGCAGGGATACGCAGTATTTT. As protein: CASSSGGRDTQYF. V gene TRBV6-1 combines with J gene TRBJ2-3; 8 positions agree with TRBD2. CDR1 and CDR2 (germline): MNHNS, SASEGT. V dropped 5 bases and J dropped 6; count of bases not matched to a gene: 4. This CDR3 has 13 amino acids.

Only a few counts were recorded for this clonotype. The gene calls are TRBV10-1 and TRBJ2-2; perhaps TRBD2 as D (5 bases). V lost 6 bases to trimming and J lost 3 bases, with 11 bases between them. The CDR3 totals 14 residues. Germline lookup yields CDR1 WNHNN and CDR2 SYGVQD (reference sequence). The CDR3 loop reads CASSRGKDTGELFF. Here the CDR3 DNA reads TGCGCCAGCAGCCGAGGGAAAGACACCGGGGAGCTGTTTTTT.

This clonotype was recorded a few times. The chain carries TRBV25-1 and TRBJ2-4, with 9 bases fitting TRBD1. Germline V gene data show CDR1 as MGHDK and CDR2 as SYGVNS. The J segment lost 3 bases and the V segment lost 4 bases, leaving 4 bases of the junction unmatched. This CDR3 is 15 amino acids long. CDR3 residues: CASSGQGVGKNIQYF. DNA for the CDR3: TGTGCCAGCAGTGGACAGGGGGTTGGCAAAAACATTCAGTACTTC.

With regard to this clonotype: Germline and junction disagree at one end, which may indicate a read error. The chain links TRBV14 to TRBJ2-3, with D possibly TRBD2 on 5 matching bases. The CDR3 has 16 amino acids. Germline-derived CDR1 and CDR2 are SGHDN and FVKESK. The CDR3 here is CASSQGVSAGTDTQYF. The CDR3 DNA is TGTGCCAGCAGCCAGGGAGTTAGTGCAGGCACCGATACGCAGTATTTT.

On this clonotype: Possible read error: a much larger clone is one base away. V is TRBV6-5 and J is TRBJ1-5; D unresolved. Germline V gene lookup returns CDR1 MNHEY and CDR2 SVGAGI. With 4 bases removed from V and 4 bases from J, the gap between germline ends came to 11 bases. The CDR3 runs to 14 residues. CDR3 nucleotide sequence: TGTGCCAGCAGTTTCCAGCATGAAAATCAGCCCCAGCATTTT. Protein product: CASSFQHENQPQHF.

This clonotype was picked up a small number of times. The chain is built from TRBV23-1 and TRBJ2-5; possibly TRBD1 for D (6 bases). TRBV23-1 is placed among ORFs of uncertain function. The V gene lost 4 bases and the J gene lost 4 bases, with 16 bases spanning the gap. CDR3 length: 15 amino acids. The DNA of the CDR3 is TGCGCCAGCAGTCCTACCCGCAGGGGTAGAGAGACCCAGTACTTC. This translates into CASSPTRRGRETQYF.

The rearrangement joins TRBV7-2 to TRBJ2-1, with a tentative D call TRBD2 (5 bases). The V gene's germline CDR1 is SGHTA and CDR2 FQGNSA. This CDR3 contains 14 residues. V dropped 4 bases and J dropped 10 bases, with 17 bases sitting between them. The CDR3 region is CASSSTRRAGEQFF. Written as DNA, the CDR3 is TGTGCCAGCAGCTCAACTAGACGCGCCGGAGAGCAGTTCTTC.

This clonotype occurred a few times. J is TRBJ1-2 and V is TRBV20-1; a possible D gene is TRBD1 (6 bases). The germline V gene encodes CDR1 DFQATT and CDR2 SNEGSKA (reference sequence). With 0 bases removed from V and 2 bases from J, the gap between germline ends came to 16 bases. The CDR3 totals 16 residues. For the CDR3, the DNA is TGCAGTGCTAGAGATTGGGGGCAGGGAGGAAACTATGGCTACACCTTC. Translation: CSARDWGQGGNYGYTF.

This clonotype was recorded a few times. The rearrangement uses TRBV27 and TRBJ2-7, with 8 bases lining up with TRBD1. The germline V gene has CDR1 MNHEY and CDR2 SMNVEV (reference sequence). With 6 bases clipped from V and 0 bases from J, the junction kept 7 bases outside the gene matches. This CDR3 region has 15 residues. The CDR3 region has the DNA TGTGCCAGCAGCCAAGGACAGGGCCGCTCCTACGAGCAGTACTTC. It yields the protein CASSQGQGRSYEQYF.

The J gene is TRBJ1-4, the V gene TRBV19, with 9 bases identical to TRBD1. CDR1 and CDR2 from the germline V gene are LNHDA and SQIVND (reference sequence). The CDR3 has 17 residues. The J segment lost 1 base and the V segment lost 3 bases, leaving 6 bases of the junction unmatched. In nucleotides, the CDR3 is TGTGCCAGTAGTATTGCGGGACAGGGTCGAACTAATGAAAAACTGTTTTTT. It yields the protein CASSIAGQGRTNEKLFF.

The chain links TRBV20-1 to TRBJ1-6; a weak D match, TRBD1 (5 bases). V shed 3 bases and J shed 4 bases, with 10 bases lying between them. Germline V gene sequence: CDR1 DFQATT, CDR2 SNEGSKA (reference sequence). CDR3 length: 14 residues. DNA of the CDR3: TGCAGTGCTAGCCCGGACAAATATAATTCACCCCTCCACTTT. Amino acid sequence: CSASPDKYNSPLHF.

This clonotype occurred a few times. The chain recombines TRBV6-5 with TRBJ2-5; the D gene could be TRBD1 or TRBD2 (5 bases each). The germline V and J ends were trimmed by 2 bases and 5 bases, with 24 bases remaining between them. The germline V gene encodes CDR1 MNHEY and CDR2 SVGAGI. The CDR3 runs 18 residues. The CDR3 DNA follows: TGTGCCAGCAGTTACCCGTCCCGGGGACCCGTTAATGGGGAGACCCAGTACTTC. Translation: CASSYPSRGPVNGETQYF.

This clonotype was counted between two and nine times. The genes are TRBV6-1 and TRBJ1-5, with D possibly being TRBD1 (5 bases). Germline assignment: CDR1 MNHNS and CDR2 SASEGT. The ends were cut back, 5 bases at V and 6 bases at J, with 11 bases in the middle. The CDR3 length is 13 residues. The CDR3 is CASSRGAGQPQHF. The CDR3, as DNA: TGTGCCAGCAGTCGGGGCGCGGGTCAGCCCCAGCATTTT.

This clonotype was seen only a few times. The J gene is TRBJ1-2, the V gene TRBV7-6; TRBD1 aligns across 7 bases. The CDR3 extends over 16 amino acids. The germline CDR1 and CDR2 sequences are SGHVS and FNYEAQ. The V and J ends lost 3 bases and 6 bases, in that order; junction bases with no gene match: 13. Here the CDR3 reads CASSFTDRASGHGYTF. The DNA for the CDR3 is TGTGCCAGCAGCTTCACAGACAGGGCCTCAGGGCATGGCTACACCTTC.

The chain uses TRBV12-3 or TRBV12-4 and TRBJ2-2; possible D gene TRBD1, 6 bases. The germline V and J ends were trimmed by 4 bases and 5 bases, with 17 bases remaining between them. This CDR3 spans 16 amino acids. The CDR3 protein is CASSSLTGFFTGELFF. CDR3 DNA: TGTGCCAGCAGTTCTCTTACAGGGTTCTTTACCGGGGAGCTGTTTTTT.

In this sample, this clonotype turned up a few times. The rearrangement links TRBV19 to TRBJ2-7, with D possibly matching TRBD1 (5 bases). This CDR3 contains 13 residues. V lost 4 bases to trimming and J lost 0 bases, with 7 bases between them. Germline V gives CDR1 LNHDA, CDR2 SQIVND (reference sequence). The CDR3 coding sequence is TGTGCCAGTAGTAGGGGCAGCTCCTACGAGCAGTACTTC. Amino acids: CASSRGSSYEQYF.

This clonotype was detected only a few times. The CDR3 nucleotides read TGTGCCAGCGCAGGCGGGGGCTCTACTCCGTATGGCTACACCTTC. Its protein is CASAGGGSTPYGYTF. The chain is built from TRBV7-9 and TRBJ1-2; TRBD1 might be the D (6 bases). CDR3 size: 15 residues. The germline CDR1 and CDR2 sequences are SEHNR and FQNEAQ (reference sequence). V was clipped by 8 bases and J by 5 bases, with 21 bases between them.